A single sample gave rise to the 11 T cell receptor beta chains below, sequenced in a study of cytomegalovirus exposure and HLA in healthy donors. With 60 Vbeta and 13 Jbeta primers, the PCR was carried out. Sequenced by immunoSEQ multiplex PCR; TCRdb stores in-frame clones only, minus some. The sample contains about 130,000 clones, under 85% of which appear only once. The sample comprised PBMCs. All receptors come from a boy younger than 18 in good health and CMV-seronegative.

The V and J genes are TRBV21-1 and TRBJ1-2; the D call TRBD1 from the table was never checked on the DNA. TRBV21-1 is a documented pseudogene. The CDR3 spans 13 residues. CDR3 residues: CASSIQYLYGYTF. The CDR3 nucleotides read TGTGCCAGCAGCATTCAGTATCTCTATGGCTACACCTTC.

The chain recombines TRBV15 with TRBJ1-1; possible D gene TRBD1, 5 bases. Germline CDR1 and CDR2: LNHNV and YYDKDF (reference sequence). This CDR3 spans 14 amino acids. V was pared by 3 bases and J by 5 bases, with 13 bases between. The CDR3 spells CATSRAGQRTEAFF. The CDR3 coding sequence is TGTGCCACCAGCAGGGCAGGGCAAAGGACTGAAGCTTTCTTT.

Points on this clone: Other nucleotide sequences in the sample specify the same CDR3. The chain joins TRBV5-1 to TRBJ1-1; perhaps TRBD1 as D (6 bases). Trimming pared 0 bases from V and 1 base from J, leaving 7 bases between. This CDR3 is built from 14 residues. Germline CDR1 is SGHRS and CDR2 is YFSETQ. The CDR3 coding sequence is TGCGCCAGCAGCTTGGCAGGGGCGAACACTGAAGCTTTCTTT. Translating gives CASSLAGANTEAFF.

CDR3 DNA: TGTGCCAGCAGTGACCCAGGCGTATATGGCTACACCTTC. Its translation is CASSDPGVYGYTF. The chain couples TRBV2 to TRBJ1-2; no clear D gene. CDR3 length: 13 residues. Germline assignment: CDR1 SNHLY and CDR2 FYNNEI. With 3 bases removed from V and 5 bases from J, the gap between germline ends came to 10 bases.

The chain couples TRBV19 to TRBJ2-7, with TRBD2 identical over 12 bases. With 7 bases clipped from V and 2 bases from J, the junction kept 3 bases outside the gene matches. Germline CDR1 and CDR2: LNHDA and SQIVND (reference sequence). This CDR3 is built from 14 residues. CDR3 nucleotide sequence: TGTGCCAGTACCGCTAGCGGGAGGGCCTACGAGCAGTACTTC. Residues: CASTASGRAYEQYF.

V usage is TRBV7-7 and J usage is TRBJ2-7; 11 nucleotides align to TRBD1. The CDR3 covers 16 residues. CDR1 is SSHAT, CDR2 FNYEAQ, per germline (reference sequence). Trimming at V came to 1 base and at J to 3 bases, leaving 5 bases not matched to a gene. In DNA form, the CDR3 reads TGTGCCAGCAGCTTAGGGCCGGGACAGGGGGGCTACGAGCAGTACTTC. This codes for CASSLGPGQGGYEQYF.

This clone was found a few times. V gene TRBV7-9 combines with J gene TRBJ1-1, with D perhaps TRBD1 (5 bases). V lost 3 bases and J lost 0, with 14 bases in between. The germline gives CDR1 SEHNR, CDR2 FQNEAQ (reference sequence). The CDR3 has 16 amino acids. Written as DNA, the CDR3 is TGTGCCAGCAGCTTGACCGGGGGTGGGATGAACACTGAAGCTTTCTTT. It specifies CASSLTGGGMNTEAFF. Using reference TRBV7-9 and TRBJ1-1 for the parts outside the CDR3, the full variable domain is DTGVSQNPRHKITKRGQNVTFRCDPISEHNRLYWYRQTLGQGPEFLTYFQNEAQLEKSRLLSDRFSAERPKGSFSTLEIQRTEQGDSAMYLCASSLTGGGMNTEAFFGQGTRLTVV.

The chain has TRBV5-1 and TRBJ2-7, with 9 bases lining up with TRBD1. There are 13 residues in the CDR3. J gave up 6 bases and V 2 bases, and 3 bases lay outside the gene matches. CDR1 SGHRS and CDR2 YFSETQ come from the germline V gene. CDR3 region: CASSLQGAVEQYF. The CDR3 DNA reads TGCGCCAGCAGCTTACAGGGGGCGGTCGAGCAGTACTTC.

This clone appeared a single time. This chain connects TRBV9 to TRBJ1-2; tentative D call: TRBD1 (6 bases). The length of the CDR3 is 12 residues. Trimming removed 7 bases from V and 6 bases from J, with 13 bases in between. Germline V gene lookup returns CDR1 SGDLS and CDR2 YYNGEE. The CDR3: CASRTEVDGYTF. CDR3 nucleotides: TGTGCCAGCCGGACAGAGGTTGATGGCTACACCTTC.

This rearrangement joins TRBV7-3 to TRBJ1-2, with D possibly being TRBD1 (5 bases). There are 13 residues in the CDR3. The V gene lost 1 base and the J gene lost 6 bases, with 9 bases spanning the gap. The germline V gene has CDR1 SGHTA and CDR2 FQGTGA. The CDR3 region has the DNA TGTGCCAGCAGCTTAATTCGGGGGAATGGCTACACCTTC. It translates to CASSLIRGNGYTF.

The chain links TRBV7-2 to TRBJ2-5, with D possibly matching TRBD2 (5 bases). The CDR3 contains 13 residues. The V and J ends lost 5 bases and 4 bases respectively, with 11 bases between them. CDR1 and CDR2 from the germline V gene are SGHTA and FQGNSA. CDR3 sequence (DNA): TGTGCCAGCAGCCGGACTCAGGTAGAGACCCAGTACTTC. Encoded protein: CASSRTQVETQYF.